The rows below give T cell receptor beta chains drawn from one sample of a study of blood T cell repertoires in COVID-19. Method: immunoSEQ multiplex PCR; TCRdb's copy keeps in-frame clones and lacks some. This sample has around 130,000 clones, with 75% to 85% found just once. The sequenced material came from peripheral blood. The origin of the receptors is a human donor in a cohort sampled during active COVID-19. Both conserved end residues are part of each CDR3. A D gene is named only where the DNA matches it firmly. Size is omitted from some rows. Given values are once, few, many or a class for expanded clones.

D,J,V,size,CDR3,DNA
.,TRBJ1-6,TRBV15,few,CATSSNPRQANSPLHF,TGTGCCACCAGCAGTAACCCGAGACAGGCTAATTCACCCCTCCACTTT
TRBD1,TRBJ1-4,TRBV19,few,CASSINPRGATNEKLFF,TGTGCCAGTAGTATTAACCCCAGGGGGGCAACTAATGAAAAACTGTTTTTT
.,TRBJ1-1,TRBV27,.,CASSFTGWHTEAFF,TGTGCCAGCAGTTTCACAGGGTGGCACACTGAAGCTTTCTTT
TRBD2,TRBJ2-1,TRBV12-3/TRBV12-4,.,CASRLAGYNEQFF,TGTGCCAGCAGACTAGCGGGTTACAATGAGCAGTTCTTC
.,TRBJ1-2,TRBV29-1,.,CSVVEVSTGNYGYTF,TGCAGCGTTGTAGAGGTTTCCACAGGGAACTATGGCTACACCTTC
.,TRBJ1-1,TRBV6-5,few,CASSYSAAESNTEAFF,TGTGCCAGCAGTTACTCAGCGGCAGAGAGTAACACTGAAGCTTTCTTT
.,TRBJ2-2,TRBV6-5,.,CASRGPNTGELFF,TGTGCCAGCAGGGGGCCGAACACCGGGGAGCTGTTTTTT
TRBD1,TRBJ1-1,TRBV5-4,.,CASSHPDRAPTEAFF,TGTGCCAGCAGCCATCCGGACAGGGCACCCACTGAAGCTTTCTTT
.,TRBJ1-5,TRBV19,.,CASSPGSNQPQHF,TGTGCCAGTAGTCCCGGGTCCAATCAGCCCCAGCATTTT
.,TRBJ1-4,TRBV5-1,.,CASSLAVGGRNEKLFF,TGCGCCAGCAGCTTGGCCGTCGGAGGGCGGAATGAAAAACTGTTTTTT
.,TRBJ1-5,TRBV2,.,CASRSRQGPLQLQHF,TGTGCCAGCAGGAGCCGGCAGGGCCCCCTACAGCTGCAGCATTTT
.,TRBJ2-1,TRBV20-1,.,CSARDLYEQFF,TGCAGTGCTAGAGATCTCTATGAGCAGTTCTTC
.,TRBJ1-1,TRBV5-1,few,CASSLVTEQKEAFF,TGCGCCAGCAGCTTGGTTACGGAACAAAAGGAGGCTTTCTTT
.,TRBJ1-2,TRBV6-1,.,CASSEQGSPEWYGYTF,TGTGCCAGCAGTGAACAGGGCAGCCCTGAATGGTATGGCTACACCTTC
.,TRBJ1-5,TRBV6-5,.,CASSRRESKDQPQHF,TGTGCCAGCAGCCGCAGGGAAAGCAAGGATCAGCCCCAGCATTTT
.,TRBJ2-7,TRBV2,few,CASSVLDFYEQYF,TGTGCCAGCAGTGTTCTAGACTTCTACGAGCAGTACTTC